This T cell receptor beta chain is from a study of ipilimumab plus nivolumab after autologous stem cell transplantation. Study at large: The DLBCL cohort had primary refractory and relapsed disease, with 18-month progression-free survival of about 86% and 29%.

Germline loops: CDR1 SGHAT, CDR2 FQNNGV. The CDR3 loop spans 16 amino acids. V shed 5 bases and J 6 bases; nucleotides not matched to a gene: 9. Repertoires were generated with immunoSEQ multiplex PCR, while TCRdb's copy carries only in-frame clones and drops some. The table has over 75,000 clones, 83% seen once. Starting 14 to 28 days after autologous transplant, ipilimumab 1 mg/kg was given. The sequence came from a male donor with diffuse large B-cell lymphoma. Sequences were derived from PBMCs, sampled in a trial of ipilimumab plus nivolumab as post-transplant consolidation. The chain links TRBV11-2 to TRBJ2-1; 11 bases are shared with TRBD2. The CDR3 nucleotides are TGTGCCAGCAGCCCAATAGCGGGGGGGCGCTCCAATGAGCAGTTCTTC. Translated: CASSPIAGGRSNEQFF.